This T cell receptor beta chain stems from a study of cytomegalovirus exposure and HLA in healthy donors. Study as a whole: The 120 validation repertoires used the same platform as the approximately 700 first-cohort repertoires (as reported by a later analysis). General study points: A list of about 160 TCR beta chains associated with cytomegalovirus was given.

The repertoire was sequenced with immunoSEQ multiplex PCR; TCRdb's copy has only in-frame clones and lacks some. The sample carries some 240,000 clones, 87% recorded once. Regarding this clone: Its antigen is unidentified.

V gave up 1 base and J gave up 6 bases, with 14 bases separating them. CDR1 is SGHAT and CDR2 is FQNNGV in the germline V gene. The CDR3 loop spans 15 amino acids. Specimen: PBMCs. The chain uses TRBV11-2 and TRBJ2-3; tentative D call: TRBD1 (6 bases). The clonotype comes from a woman aged 18-29 years in good health and CMV-seropositive. The CDR3 bases are TGTGCCAGCAGCTTAGGAACAGGGAGATCCGATACGCAGTATTTT. Its protein is CASSLGTGRSDTQYF.